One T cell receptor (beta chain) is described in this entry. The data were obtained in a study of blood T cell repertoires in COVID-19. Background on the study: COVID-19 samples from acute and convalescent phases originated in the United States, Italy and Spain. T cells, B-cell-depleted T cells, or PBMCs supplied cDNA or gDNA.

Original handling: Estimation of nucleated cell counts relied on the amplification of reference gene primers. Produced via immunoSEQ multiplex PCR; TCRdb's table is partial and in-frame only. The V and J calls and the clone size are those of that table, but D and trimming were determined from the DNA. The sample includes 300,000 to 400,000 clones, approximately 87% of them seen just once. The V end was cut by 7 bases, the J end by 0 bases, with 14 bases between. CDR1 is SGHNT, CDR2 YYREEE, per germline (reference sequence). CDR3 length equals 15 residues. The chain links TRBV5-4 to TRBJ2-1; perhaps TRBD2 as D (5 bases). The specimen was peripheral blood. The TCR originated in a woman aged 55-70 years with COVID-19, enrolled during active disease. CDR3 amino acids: CASQEGVSSYNEQFF. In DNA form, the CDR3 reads TGTGCCAGCCAAGAGGGCGTGAGCTCCTACAATGAGCAGTTCTTC.